This T cell receptor beta chain stems from a study of blood T cell repertoires in COVID-19. Overall study context: Samples came from the United States, Italy and Spain, spanning acute and convalescent COVID-19. T cells, B-cell-depleted T cells, or PBMCs supplied cDNA or gDNA.

As handled by the study authors: Estimation of nucleated cell counts relied on the amplification of reference gene primers. The data were produced by immunoSEQ multiplex PCR, yet TCRdb's version contains in-frame clones alone and is incomplete. V and J calls and clone size are copied from that table; D and trimming were computed from the DNA. The table shows around 130,000 clones, with around 87% occurring only once. This clone was detected only a few times. J gave up 5 bases and V 1 base, and 2 bases lay outside the gene matches. Germline loops: CDR1 KGHSH, CDR2 LQKENI. CDR3 length: 15 amino acids. The receptor comes from a woman aged 60-75 years with acute or convalescent COVID-19. The sequenced sample consisted of peripheral blood. The chain couples TRBV18 to TRBJ2-1, with 10 bases lining up with TRBD2. The CDR3 bases are TGTGCCAGCTCACCACGGACTAGCGGCCACAATGAGCAGTTCTTC. It encodes CASSPRTSGHNEQFF.